This is a list of T cell receptor beta chains from one sample in a study of response to subunit inactivated influenza vaccine. TCRdb used MiXCR to reprocess the RT-PCR reads, holding one entry per CDR3 protein. The data contain about 520,000 distinct CDR3 sequences, approximately 7.8% of them seen just once; the ten biggest clones take up around 14%. The input for sequencing was PBMCs from blood, taken less than 30 months after vaccination. These receptors were collected from a man in his fifties or sixties who received an inactivated influenza vaccine. The CDR3 runs from the conserved cysteine through the conserved F or W. The D gene is left open where the match is weak. Clone size appears in some rows only: once, few, many, or a class for an expanded clone.

CASSLARTEAFF TGTGCCAGCAGCTTAGCCCGGACAGAAGCTTTCTTT - TRBV11-2 - TRBJ1-1
CASSFSGTGKTQYF TGTGCCAGCAGCTTCTCCGGGACAGGGAAGACCCAGTACTTC few TRBV11-2 TRBD1 TRBJ2-5
CASSEARQGSDTQYF TGTGCCAGCAGTGAAGCGCGGCAGGGCTCAGATACGCAGTATTTT few TRBV2 - TRBJ2-3
CASSQDIWGQTFGEPQHF TGCGCCAGCAGCCAAGATATTTGGGGACAGACATTTGGGGAGCCCCAGCATTTT few TRBV4-1 TRBD1 TRBJ1-5
CASSPGTGGGYGYTF TGTGCCAGCAGCCCGGGGACAGGGGGCGGATATGGCTACACCTTC few TRBV7-2 TRBD1 TRBJ1-2
CASSQDVRRANYGYTF TGCGCCAGCAGCCAAGATGTACGGCGGGCTAACTATGGCTACACCTTC few TRBV4-1 - TRBJ1-2
CASSLAQAGTNYGYTF TGTGCCAGCAGCTTGGCACAGGCAGGGACTAACTATGGCTACACCTTC many TRBV5-5 - TRBJ1-2
CASSLDGLGNQPQHF TGCGCCAGCAGCTTGGACGGGCTTGGCAATCAGCCCCAGCATTTT many TRBV5-1 - TRBJ1-5
CASSSMAGAYNEQFF TGTGCCAGCAGTTCGATGGCGGGAGCCTACAATGAGCAGTTCTTC - TRBV6-2/TRBV6-3 TRBD2 TRBJ2-1
CSVEGGTSGARNTQYF TGCAGCGTTGAAGGGGGGACTAGCGGGGCTCGAAATACGCAGTATTTT - TRBV29-1 TRBD2 TRBJ2-3
CASRASGGPNTGELFF TGTGCCAGCAGGGCTAGCGGGGGGCCGAACACCGGGGAGCTGTTTTTT many TRBV2 TRBD2 TRBJ2-2
CASSHKMSGGDGYTF TGTGCCAGCAGTCATAAGATGTCAGGGGGAGATGGCTACACCTTC - TRBV6-2/TRBV6-3 TRBD1 TRBJ1-2
CSAADYEQYF TGCAGTGCCGCTGACTACGAGCAGTACTTC few TRBV20-1 - TRBJ2-7
CASSALAGGQGNEQFF TGTGCCAGCAGCGCCTTAGCGGGAGGGCAGGGAAATGAGCAGTTCTTC - TRBV9 TRBD2 TRBJ2-1
CATSSRREGPDEQFF TGTGCCACCAGCTCCCGGCGGGAGGGCCCCGATGAGCAGTTCTTC many TRBV15 TRBD2 TRBJ2-1
CSAGGRAEQETQYF TGCAGTGCTGGGGGGAGGGCCGAGCAAGAGACCCAGTACTTC few TRBV20-1 TRBD2 TRBJ2-5
CASSQDRFNSPLHF TGCGCCAGCAGCCAAGACAGGTTCAATTCACCCCTCCACTTT few TRBV4-3 - TRBJ1-6
CASSFLAGPTGELFF TGTGCCAGCAGCTTTCTAGCGGGACCTACCGGGGAGCTGTTTTTT many TRBV27 TRBD2 TRBJ2-2
CSARETGGYETQYF TGCAGTGCTAGAGAGACAGGGGGATATGAGACCCAGTACTTC few TRBV20-1 TRBD1 TRBJ2-5
CASSLSARGGYEQYF TGCGCCAGCAGCTTGTCGGCCCGAGGGGGTTACGAGCAGTACTTC many TRBV5-1 - TRBJ2-7
CAWIFGINTEAFF TGTGCCTGGATATTCGGAATTAACACTGAAGCTTTCTTT - TRBV30 - TRBJ1-1
CASKVTSTDTQYF TGTGCCAGTAAGGTGACTAGCACAGATACGCAGTATTTT - TRBV19 - TRBJ2-3
CASSPKKAGSQASYEQYF TGTGCCAGCAGCCCAAAAAAAGCCGGATCTCAAGCCTCCTACGAGCAGTACTTC many TRBV7-8 - TRBJ2-7
CSARPDASRSYEQYF TGCAGTGCTAGACCGGACGCGAGCCGGTCCTACGAGCAGTACTTC - TRBV20-1 - TRBJ2-7
CASTPSGRGGYEQYF TGTGCCAGCACCCCCTCGGGCAGGGGAGGGTACGAGCAGTACTTC few TRBV28 - TRBJ2-7
CASSQSVLGPLNEQFF TGCGCCAGCAGCCAATCCGTTCTAGGACCCCTAAATGAGCAGTTCTTC - TRBV4-3 - TRBJ2-1
CASRGGRPYTDTQYF TGCGCCAGCCGGGGCGGGAGGCCTTACACAGATACGCAGTATTTT few TRBV5-1 TRBD2 TRBJ2-3
CASKGGTPSEETQYF TGCGCCAGCAAAGGCGGGACACCATCCGAGGAGACCCAGTACTTC few TRBV5-1 - TRBJ2-5
CASAQGVGTEAFF TGTGCTAGTGCCCAGGGCGTGGGGACTGAAGCTTTCTTT - TRBV12-5 - TRBJ1-1
CSVGQGANSPLHF TGCAGCGTCGGACAGGGGGCAAATTCACCCCTCCACTTT many TRBV29-1 TRBD1 TRBJ1-6
CASSVRDSGKLFF TGTGCCAGCAGTGTCCGAGACTCTGGAAAACTGTTTTTT many TRBV2 - TRBJ1-4
CASSLSWGRTEAFF TGTGCCAGCAGCTTAAGTTGGGGGAGGACTGAAGCTTTCTTT many TRBV7-2 - TRBJ1-1
CSAREEGRGKNTEAFF TGCAGTGCTAGAGAAGAGGGCAGGGGGAAGAACACTGAAGCTTTCTTT few TRBV20-1 TRBD1 TRBJ1-1
CASCRGGTGVSPLHF TGTGCCAGCTGCCGGGGGGGGACAGGGGTTTCACCCCTCCACTTT - TRBV12-3/TRBV12-4 TRBD1 TRBJ1-6
CATSREEPGAGLNTEAFF TGTGCCACCAGCAGAGAAGAACCTGGTGCAGGGCTGAACACTGAAGCTTTCTTT many TRBV15 - TRBJ1-1
CASSLDPEYTF TGTGCCAGCAGCCTAGATCCGGAGTACACCTTC few TRBV3-1 - TRBJ1-2
CSARDHGRGSTDTQYF TGCAGTGCTAGAGATCATGGGCGGGGGAGCACAGATACGCAGTATTTT - TRBV20-1 TRBD2 TRBJ2-3
CASSSLAGIGELFF TGTGCCAGCAGTTCTCTAGCGGGTATTGGGGAGCTGTTTTTT few TRBV13 TRBD2 TRBJ2-2
CASSEGLATEQYF TGTGCCAGCAGTGAAGGACTAGCGACGGAGCAGTACTTC - TRBV6-1 TRBD2 TRBJ2-7
CATSFSLKDQPQHF TGTGCCACCAGCTTTTCGCTGAAAGATCAGCCCCAGCATTTT few TRBV15 - TRBJ1-5
CSALRLAGDNEQFF TGCAGTGCTCTGAGACTAGCGGGAGATAATGAGCAGTTCTTC - TRBV20-1 TRBD2 TRBJ2-1
CASSQARGGNYGYTF TGTGCCAGCAGCCAGGCCCGGGGGGGCAACTATGGCTACACCTTC - TRBV12-3/TRBV12-4 - TRBJ1-2
CAWSTTTYEQYF TGTGCCTGGAGTACGACGACCTACGAGCAGTACTTC - TRBV30 - TRBJ2-7
CASSISGVQETQYF TGCGCCAGCAGCATTAGCGGGGTCCAAGAGACCCAGTACTTC few TRBV5-1 TRBD2 TRBJ2-5
CASSLGQGAYTGELFF TGCGCCAGCAGCCTCGGACAGGGCGCGTACACCGGGGAGCTGTTTTTT - TRBV4-1 TRBD1 TRBJ2-2
CASSPQGALEQYF TGCGCCAGCAGCCCACAGGGGGCTCTCGAGCAGTACTTC many TRBV5-1 TRBD1 TRBJ2-7
CSVTRLSENTEAFF TGCAGCGTTACTAGGTTGTCGGAGAACACTGAAGCTTTCTTT - TRBV29-1 - TRBJ1-1
CASNRNREGEQYF TGTGCCAGCAATAGAAACAGGGAAGGGGAGCAGTACTTC few TRBV6-1 - TRBJ2-7
CAGARGLDTEAFF TGTGCCGGCGCCCGAGGTCTGGACACTGAAGCTTTCTTT few TRBV7-9 - TRBJ1-1
CSAGGLAGTHNEQFF TGCAGTGCTGGCGGACTAGCGGGAACACACAATGAGCAGTTCTTC many TRBV20-1 TRBD2 TRBJ2-1
CASSPDRGIQETQYF TGTGCCAGCAGCCCAGACAGGGGGATTCAAGAGACCCAGTACTTC many TRBV7-9 TRBD1 TRBJ2-5
CASSPIRDRYLSGNTIYF TGTGCCAGCAGTCCCATCCGGGACAGGTACCTCTCTGGAAACACCATATATTTT - TRBV27 TRBD1 TRBJ1-3
CASSLTTGSYGYTF TGTGCCAGCAGTTTAACGACAGGATCCTATGGCTACACCTTC - TRBV28 - TRBJ1-2